This T cell receptor (beta chain) was observed in a study of shared clonotypes between healthy human individuals. CDR3 length: 16 residues. Germline V gene data show CDR1 as SGHNT and CDR2 as YYREEE (reference sequence). V was cut by 2 bases and J by 5 bases, with 16 bases left in between. CD4+ cells were split into CD45RA+ naive and CD45RA-negative memory subsets. Measured with immunoSEQ multiplex PCR; TCRdb has only the in-frame clones, and not every one. The sample yields 2 million to 2.5 million clones, nearly 97% seen once. The sample taken for sequencing was naive CD4+ T cells sorted from blood. Subset here: CD45RA+ positively selected. This chain links TRBV5-4 with TRBJ2-2; possibly TRBD2 for D (5 bases). This receptor was taken from a man aged 18 to 29 in good health. The CDR3 region is CASSFQAATVTGELFF. In DNA form, the CDR3 reads TGTGCCAGCAGCTTCCAAGCGGCCACCGTGACCGGGGAGCTGTTTTTT.